This T cell receptor beta chain emerged from a study of blood T cell repertoires in COVID-19. About the research overall: COVID-19 samples from acute and convalescent phases originated in the United States, Italy and Spain. PBMCs, B-cell-depleted T cells, or T cells provided the cDNA or gDNA that made up the material.

The CDR3 length is 14 residues. CDR1 is MDHEN, CDR2 SYDVKM, per germline. The V end lost 7 bases, the J end lost 1 base, and 13 bases lay between the germline ends. This clone showed up just once. Original methodology: Researchers report that nucleated cell counts were estimated from reference gene primer amplification. Produced via immunoSEQ multiplex PCR; TCRdb's table is partial and in-frame only. V, J and clone size are those of that table, while D and trimming were read from the DNA. This sample yields 150,000 or so clones, of which 85% to 90% are seen a single time; 8.2% belongs to the top ten. The chain recombines TRBV28 with TRBJ1-1, with no clear D. Sequencing input: peripheral blood. This receptor was obtained from a woman aged 55-70 years with acute or convalescent COVID-19. Here the CDR3 reads CASTDSFGNTEAFF. The CDR3 nucleotides read TGTGCCAGCACCGACTCGTTTGGGAACACTGAAGCTTTCTTT.